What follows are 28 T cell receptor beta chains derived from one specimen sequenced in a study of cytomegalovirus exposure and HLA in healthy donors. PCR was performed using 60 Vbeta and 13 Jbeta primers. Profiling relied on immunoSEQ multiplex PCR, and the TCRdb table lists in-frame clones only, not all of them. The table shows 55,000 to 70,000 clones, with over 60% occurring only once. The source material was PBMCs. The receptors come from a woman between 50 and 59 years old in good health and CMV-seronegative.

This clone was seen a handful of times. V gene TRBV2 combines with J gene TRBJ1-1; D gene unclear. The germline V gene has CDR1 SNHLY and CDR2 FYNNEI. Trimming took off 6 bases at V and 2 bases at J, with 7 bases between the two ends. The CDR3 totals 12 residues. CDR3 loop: CASSPYNTEAFF. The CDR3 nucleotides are TGTGCCAGCAGCCCCTATAACACTGAAGCTTTCTTT.

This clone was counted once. CDR3 residues: CASSQVGGVSTQYF. The CDR3 DNA is TGTGCCAGCAGCCAAGTAGGAGGGGTGAGCACCCAGTACTTC. This chain connects TRBV14 to TRBJ2-5, with D tentatively TRBD2 (6 bases). There are 14 residues in the CDR3. V lost 1 base and J lost 8, with 14 bases in between. Germline V CDR1 and CDR2: SGHDN, FVKESK.

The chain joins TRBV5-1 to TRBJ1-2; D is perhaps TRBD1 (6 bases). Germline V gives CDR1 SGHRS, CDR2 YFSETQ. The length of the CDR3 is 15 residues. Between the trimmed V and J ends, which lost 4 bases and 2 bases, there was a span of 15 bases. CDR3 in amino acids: CASSPFGGLNYGYTF. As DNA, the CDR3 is TGCGCCAGCAGCCCCTTTGGGGGCCTAAACTATGGCTACACCTTC.

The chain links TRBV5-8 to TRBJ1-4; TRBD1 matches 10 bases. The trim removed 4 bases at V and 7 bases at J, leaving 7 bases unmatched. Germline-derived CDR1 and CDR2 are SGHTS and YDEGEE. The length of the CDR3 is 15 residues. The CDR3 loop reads CASSLDRGRSEKLFF. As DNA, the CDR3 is TGTGCCAGCAGCCTCGACAGGGGGCGAAGTGAAAAACTGTTTTTT. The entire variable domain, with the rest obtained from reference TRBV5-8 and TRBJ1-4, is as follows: EAGVTQSPTHLIKTRGQQATLRCSPISGHTSVYWYQQALGLGLQFLLWYDEGEERNRGNFPPRFSGRQFPNYSSELNVNALELEDSALYLCASSLDRGRSEKLFFGSGTQLSVL.

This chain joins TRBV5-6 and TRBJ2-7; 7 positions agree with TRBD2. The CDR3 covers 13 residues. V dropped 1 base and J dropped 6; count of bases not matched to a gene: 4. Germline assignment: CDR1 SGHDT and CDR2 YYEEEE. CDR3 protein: CASSLIREGEQYF. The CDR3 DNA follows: TGTGCCAGCAGCTTGATAAGGGAGGGCGAGCAGTACTTC.

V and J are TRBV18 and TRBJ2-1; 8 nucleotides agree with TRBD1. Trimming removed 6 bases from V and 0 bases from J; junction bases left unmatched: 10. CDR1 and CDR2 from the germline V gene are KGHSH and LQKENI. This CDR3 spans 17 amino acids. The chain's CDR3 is CASSLIRTGSSYNEQFF. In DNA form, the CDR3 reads TGTGCCAGCTCTTTGATAAGGACAGGGAGCTCCTACAATGAGCAGTTCTTC.

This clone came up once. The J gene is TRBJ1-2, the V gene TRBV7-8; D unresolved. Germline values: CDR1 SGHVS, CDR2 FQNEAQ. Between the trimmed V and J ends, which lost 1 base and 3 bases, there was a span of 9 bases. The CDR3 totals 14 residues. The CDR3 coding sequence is TGTGCCAGCAGCTTAGACATGACATACTATGGCTACACCTTC. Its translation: CASSLDMTYYGYTF.

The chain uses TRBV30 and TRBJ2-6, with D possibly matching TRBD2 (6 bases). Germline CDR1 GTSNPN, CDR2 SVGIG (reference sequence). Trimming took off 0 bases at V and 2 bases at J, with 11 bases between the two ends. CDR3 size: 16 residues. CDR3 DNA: TGTGCCTGGAGTGTACCGGGGGAAACTGGGGCCAACGTCCTGACTTTC. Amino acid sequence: CAWSVPGETGANVLTF. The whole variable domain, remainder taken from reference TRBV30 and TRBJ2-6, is SQTIHQWPATLVQPVGSPLSLECTVEGTSNPNLYWYRQAAGRGLQLLFYSVGIGQISSEVPQNLSASRPQDRQFILSSKKLLLSDSGFYLCAWSVPGETGANVLTFGAGSRLTVL.

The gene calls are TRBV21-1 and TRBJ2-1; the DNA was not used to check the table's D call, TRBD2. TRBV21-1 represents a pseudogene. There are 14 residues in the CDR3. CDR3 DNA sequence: TGTGCCAGCAGCAAAGCTACGGTGGACAATGAGCAGTTCTTC. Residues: CASSKATVDNEQFF.

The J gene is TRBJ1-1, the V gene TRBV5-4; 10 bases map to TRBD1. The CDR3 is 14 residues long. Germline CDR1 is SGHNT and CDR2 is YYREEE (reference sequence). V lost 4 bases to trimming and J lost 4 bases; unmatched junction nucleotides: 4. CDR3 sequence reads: CASSAGQGFTEAFF. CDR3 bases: TGTGCCAGCAGCGCGGGACAGGGGTTCACTGAAGCTTTCTTT.

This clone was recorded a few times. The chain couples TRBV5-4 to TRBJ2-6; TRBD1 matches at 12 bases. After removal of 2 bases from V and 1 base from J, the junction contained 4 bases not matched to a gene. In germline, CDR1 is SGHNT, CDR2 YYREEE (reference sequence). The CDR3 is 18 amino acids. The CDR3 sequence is CASSLKGQGASGANVLTF. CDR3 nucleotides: TGTGCCAGCAGCTTAAAGGGACAGGGGGCATCTGGGGCCAACGTCCTGACTTTC.

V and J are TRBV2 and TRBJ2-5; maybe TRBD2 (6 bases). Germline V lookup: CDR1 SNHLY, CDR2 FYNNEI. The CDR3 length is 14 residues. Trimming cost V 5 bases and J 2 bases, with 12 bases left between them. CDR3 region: CASSRARGQETQYF. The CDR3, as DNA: TGTGCCAGCAGTAGGGCCCGGGGGCAAGAGACCCAGTACTTC.

CDR3 region: CASSQTSGLYEQYF. The CDR3 DNA reads TGCGCCAGCAGCCAGACTAGCGGGTTGTACGAGCAGTACTTC. The V gene is TRBV10-2, the J gene TRBJ2-7; 10 nucleotides match TRBD2. Germline-derived CDR1 and CDR2 are WSHSY and SAAADI. The CDR3 has 14 amino acids. V was pared by 6 bases and J by 4 bases, with 6 bases of the junction left unmatched.

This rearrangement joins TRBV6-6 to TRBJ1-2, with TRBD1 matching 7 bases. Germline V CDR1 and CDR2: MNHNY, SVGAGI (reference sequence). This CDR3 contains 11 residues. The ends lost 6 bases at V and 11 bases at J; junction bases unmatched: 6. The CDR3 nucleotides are TGTGCCAGCAGGACCGACAGGGTTTACACCTTC. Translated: CASRTDRVYTF.

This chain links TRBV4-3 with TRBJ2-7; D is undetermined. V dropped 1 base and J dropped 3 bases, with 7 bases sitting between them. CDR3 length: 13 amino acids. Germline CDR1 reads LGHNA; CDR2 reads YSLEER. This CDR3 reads CASSQGNSYEQYF. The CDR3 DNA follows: TGCGCCAGCAGCCAAGGGAACAGCTACGAGCAGTACTTC.

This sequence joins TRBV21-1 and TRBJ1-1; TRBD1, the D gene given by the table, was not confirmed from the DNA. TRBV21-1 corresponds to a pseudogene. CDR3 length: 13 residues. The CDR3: CASSNEQVAEAFF. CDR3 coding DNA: TGTGCCAGCAGCAATGAACAGGTAGCTGAAGCTTTCTTT.

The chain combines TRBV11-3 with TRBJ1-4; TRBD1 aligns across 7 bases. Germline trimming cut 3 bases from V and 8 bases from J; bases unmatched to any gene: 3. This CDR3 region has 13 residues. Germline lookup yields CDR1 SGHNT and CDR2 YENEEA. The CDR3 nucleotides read TGTGCCAGCAGCTTGCGACAGGGAGAAAAACTGTTTTTT. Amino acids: CASSLRQGEKLFF.

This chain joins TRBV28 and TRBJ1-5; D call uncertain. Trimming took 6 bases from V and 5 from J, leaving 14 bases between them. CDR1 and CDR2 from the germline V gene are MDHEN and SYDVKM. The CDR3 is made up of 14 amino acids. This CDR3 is CASSYLDMDQPQHF. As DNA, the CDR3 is TGTGCCAGCAGCTACCTTGACATGGATCAGCCCCAGCATTTT. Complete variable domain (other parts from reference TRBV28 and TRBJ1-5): DVKVTQSSRYLVKRTGEKVFLECVQDMDHENMFWYRQDPGLGLRLIYFSYDVKMKEKGDIPEGYSVSREKKERFSLILESASTNQTSMYLCASSYLDMDQPQHFGDGTRLSIL.

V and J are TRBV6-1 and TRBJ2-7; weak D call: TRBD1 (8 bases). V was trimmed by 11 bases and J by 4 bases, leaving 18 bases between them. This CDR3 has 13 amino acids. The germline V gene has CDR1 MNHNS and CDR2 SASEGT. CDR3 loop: CAADRGGVYEQYF. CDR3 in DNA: TGTGCCGCAGACAGGGGAGGGGTATACGAGCAGTACTTC.

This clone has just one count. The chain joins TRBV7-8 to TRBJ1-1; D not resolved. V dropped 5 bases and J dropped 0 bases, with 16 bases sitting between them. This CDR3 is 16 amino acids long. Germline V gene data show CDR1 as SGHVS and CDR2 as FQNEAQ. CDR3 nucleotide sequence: TGTGCCAGCAGCCCCCGAGGAGGAACCATGAACACTGAAGCTTTCTTT. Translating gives CASSPRGGTMNTEAFF. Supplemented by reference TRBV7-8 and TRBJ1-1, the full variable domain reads GAGVSQSPRYKVAKRGQDVALRCDPISGHVSLFWYQQALGQGPEFLTYFQNEAQLDKSGLPSDRFFAERPEGSVSTLKIQRTQQEDSAVYLCASSPRGGTMNTEAFFGQGTRLTVV.

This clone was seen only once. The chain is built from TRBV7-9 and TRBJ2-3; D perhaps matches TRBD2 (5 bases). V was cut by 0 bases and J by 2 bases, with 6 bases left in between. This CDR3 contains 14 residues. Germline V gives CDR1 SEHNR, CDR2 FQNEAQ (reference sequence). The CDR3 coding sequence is TGTGCCAGCAGCTTAGCGGGAGTCACAGATACGCAGTATTTT. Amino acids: CASSLAGVTDTQYF.

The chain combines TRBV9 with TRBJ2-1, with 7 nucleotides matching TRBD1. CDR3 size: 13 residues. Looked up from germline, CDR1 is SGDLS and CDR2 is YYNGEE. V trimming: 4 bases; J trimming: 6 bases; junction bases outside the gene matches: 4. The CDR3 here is CASSQGQLNEQFF. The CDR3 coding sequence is TGTGCCAGCAGCCAGGGACAGCTCAATGAGCAGTTCTTC.

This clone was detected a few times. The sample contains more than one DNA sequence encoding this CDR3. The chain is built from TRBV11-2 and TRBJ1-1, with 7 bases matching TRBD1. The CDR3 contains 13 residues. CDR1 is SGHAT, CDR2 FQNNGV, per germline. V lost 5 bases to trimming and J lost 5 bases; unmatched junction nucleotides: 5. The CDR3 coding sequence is TGTGCCAGCAGCCCGGGACAGAATACTGAAGCTTTCTTT. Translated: CASSPGQNTEAFF.

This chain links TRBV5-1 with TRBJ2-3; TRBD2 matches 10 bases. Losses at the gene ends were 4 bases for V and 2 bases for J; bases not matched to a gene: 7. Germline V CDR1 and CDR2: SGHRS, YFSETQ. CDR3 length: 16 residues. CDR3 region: CASSALGLADTDTQYF. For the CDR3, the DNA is TGCGCCAGCAGCGCCCTCGGACTAGCGGACACAGATACGCAGTATTTT.

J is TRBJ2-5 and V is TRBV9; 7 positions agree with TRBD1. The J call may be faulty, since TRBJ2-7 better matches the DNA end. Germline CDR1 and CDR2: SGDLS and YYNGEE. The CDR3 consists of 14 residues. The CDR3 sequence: CASSVGQGNYEQYF. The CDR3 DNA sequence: TGTGCCAGCAGCGTAGGACAGGGTAATTACGAGCAGTACTTC.

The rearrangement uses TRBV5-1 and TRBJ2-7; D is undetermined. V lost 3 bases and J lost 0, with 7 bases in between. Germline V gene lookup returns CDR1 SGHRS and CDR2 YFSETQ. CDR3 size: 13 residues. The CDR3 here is CASSSESSYEQYF. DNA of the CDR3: TGCGCCAGCAGCTCGGAGTCCTCCTACGAGCAGTACTTC.

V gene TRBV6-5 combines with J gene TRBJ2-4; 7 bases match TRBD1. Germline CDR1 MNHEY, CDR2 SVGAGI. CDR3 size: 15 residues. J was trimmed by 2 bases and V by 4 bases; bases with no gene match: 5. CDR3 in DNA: TGTGCCAGCAGTTCCATCAGGGGGTCCAAAAACATTCAGTACTTC. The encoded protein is CASSSIRGSKNIQYF.

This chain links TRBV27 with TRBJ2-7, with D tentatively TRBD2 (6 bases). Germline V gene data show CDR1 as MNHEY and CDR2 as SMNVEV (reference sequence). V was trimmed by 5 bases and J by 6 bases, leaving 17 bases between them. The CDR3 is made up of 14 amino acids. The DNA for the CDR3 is TGTGCCAGCAGTAAGGGACTCATCGGGTCCGAGCAGTACTTC. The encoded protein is CASSKGLIGSEQYF.